The source of this TCR beta chain is a study of breast tumors, draining lymph nodes, adjacent tissues. The CDR3 spans 15 residues. Trimming stripped 1 base from V and 3 bases from J, with 10 bases between. From germline, CDR1 is SGHTA and CDR2 FQGNSA. TCRdb ran MiXCR on the multiplex PCR reads and lists one entry per CDR3 protein. Among 150,000 to 200,000 distinct CDR3 sequences listed, 30% to 35% were seen once. Study-wide results and caveats: Tumor repertoires ranked between lymph nodes and nontumor tissue in diversity, with V and J gene preferences. The data were judged consistent with most tumor T cells coming from lymph node and expanding in tumor. Data only fit, rather than demonstrated, lymph node origin of most tumor T cells.

Breast cancer patients provided tissue from their axillary draining lymph nodes. Of note for this clonotype: Its antigen is unknown.

The V call is TRBV7-2, the J call TRBJ1-3; the D is unclear. The TCR comes from a female donor with breast cancer. Some clones in this sample may be carry-over from other donors' samples. Sequenced material: axillary lymph node tissue. The CDR3 here is CASSLGVNYGNTIYF. The CDR3 DNA reads TGTGCCAGCAGCTTAGGGGTTAACTATGGAAACACCATATATTTT.